Below, 30 T cell receptor beta chains from the same sample are listed, as sequenced in a study of shared clonotypes between healthy human individuals. Positive CCR7 selection of CD45RO-negative cells yielded the naive CD8 cells, and terminally differentiated effector memory CD45RA+ cells were excluded. Data came from immunoSEQ multiplex PCR; TCRdb stores just in-frame clones and leaves some out. Of approximately 840,000 clones in the sample, 90% to 97% were seen once. Sequenced material: naive CD8+ T cells sorted from blood. Source of these receptors: a man aged 30 to 39 in good health.

J is TRBJ2-1 and V is TRBV9; 10 bases match TRBD2. V trimming: 3 bases; J trimming: 4 bases; junction bases outside the gene matches: 4. Germline CDR1 and CDR2: SGDLS and YYNGEE. This CDR3 comprises 15 residues. The CDR3 nucleotides read TGTGCCAGCAGCGACGGGACTAGCGAGTACAATGAGCAGTTCTTC. It yields the protein CASSDGTSEYNEQFF.

The chain has TRBV5-4 and TRBJ2-2; tentative D call: TRBD2 (6 bases). CDR1 and CDR2 (germline): SGHNT, YYREEE (reference sequence). The CDR3 loop spans 15 amino acids. The V end was cut by 0 bases, the J end by 1 base, with 7 bases between. This CDR3 reads CASSLGSGNTGELFF. DNA for the CDR3: TGTGCCAGCAGCTTGGGTAGCGGGAACACCGGGGAGCTGTTTTTT.

The rearrangement joins TRBV6-5 to TRBJ2-3; D is unclear. Germline V gene lookup returns CDR1 MNHEY and CDR2 SVGAGI. This CDR3 comprises 13 residues. V was clipped by 6 bases and J by 6 bases, with 13 bases between them. Here the CDR3 reads CASSWVRGDTQYF. For the CDR3, the DNA is TGTGCCAGCAGCTGGGTCCGAGGCGATACGCAGTATTTT.

The chain employs TRBV27 and TRBJ2-1; 8 bases match TRBD2. There are 16 residues in the CDR3. V shed 3 bases and J 6 bases; nucleotides not matched to a gene: 10. Germline CDR1 is MNHEY and CDR2 is SMNVEV (reference sequence). The CDR3 loop reads CASSFLGTRIVNEQFF. The DNA of the CDR3 is TGTGCCAGCAGTTTCCTAGGGACTAGAATCGTCAATGAGCAGTTCTTC.

The chain joins TRBV15 to TRBJ1-2; D uncertain. CDR1 is LNHNV and CDR2 is YYDKDF in the germline V gene (reference sequence). V was pared by 1 base and J by 4 bases, with 22 bases between. CDR3 length: 18 amino acids. In DNA form, the CDR3 reads TGTGCCACCAGCAGAGTTTTACTAGATAACGGAGCATTCTATGGCTACACCTTC. The encoded protein is CATSRVLLDNGAFYGYTF.

This sequence joins TRBV11-2 and TRBJ2-7, with TRBD2 identical over 9 bases. V lost 4 bases and J lost 6; bases outside the gene matches: 13. The CDR3 totals 16 residues. Germline loops: CDR1 SGHAT, CDR2 FQNNGV. CDR3 in amino acids: CASSSQGVAGVPEQYF. CDR3 in DNA: TGTGCCAGCAGCTCACAGGGAGTAGCGGGAGTACCCGAGCAGTACTTC.

V gene TRBV10-2 combines with J gene TRBJ1-2; 7 nucleotides align to TRBD1. Germline V gene sequence: CDR1 WSHSY, CDR2 SAAADI. With V trimmed by 3 bases and J by 4 bases, 8 bases remained unmatched. The CDR3 is made up of 15 amino acids. CDR3 in amino acids: CASSETGAPSYGYTF. CDR3 nucleotides: TGCGCCAGCAGTGAAACAGGGGCCCCGTCCTATGGCTACACCTTC.

The rearrangement joins TRBV6-5 to TRBJ2-7; TRBD1 aligns across 8 bases. After removal of 2 bases from V and 2 bases from J, the junction contained 2 bases not matched to a gene. The germline gives CDR1 MNHEY, CDR2 SVGAGI. There are 14 residues in the CDR3. The CDR3 coding sequence is TGTGCCAGCAGTTACCGACAGGGGCCCTACGAGCAGTACTTC. It specifies CASSYRQGPYEQYF.

The chain uses TRBV27 and TRBJ1-5; 7 nucleotides match TRBD1. V shed 5 bases and J 2 bases; nucleotides not matched to a gene: 3. Germline V gene data show CDR1 as MNHEY and CDR2 as SMNVEV (reference sequence). This CDR3 comprises 14 residues. The CDR3 bases are TGTGCCAGCAGTCCGACAGGGCGCAATCAGCCCCAGCATTTT. It translates to CASSPTGRNQPQHF.

The chain has TRBV29-1 and TRBJ2-7; D unresolved. The CDR3 loop spans 13 amino acids. V lost 5 bases to trimming and J lost 4 bases, with 15 bases between them. Germline CDR1 reads SQVTM; CDR2 reads ANQGSEA. CDR3 sequence reads: CSVQSTQGYEQYF. The CDR3 DNA follows: TGCAGCGTTCAAAGCACCCAAGGGTACGAGCAGTACTTC.

The chain combines TRBV27 with TRBJ2-7; no clear D. The CDR3 consists of 14 residues. Deletions cut 3 bases from V and 3 bases from J, with 12 bases between. Germline V gene lookup returns CDR1 MNHEY and CDR2 SMNVEV (reference sequence). CDR3 bases: TGTGCCAGCAGTTTGCACTTCTCGGGCTACGAGCAGTACTTC. Amino acids: CASSLHFSGYEQYF.

In DNA, the CDR3 is TGTGCCAGCAGCGTGGATGGGTGGACAGGGGTGTCCGGGGAGCTGTTTTTT. Amino acids: CASSVDGWTGVSGELFF. The V and J genes are TRBV9 and TRBJ2-2; 9 bases match TRBD1. V lost 2 bases to trimming and J lost 6 bases; unmatched junction nucleotides: 11. The CDR3 has 17 amino acids. Germline-derived CDR1 and CDR2 are SGDLS and YYNGEE. The whole variable domain, remainder taken from reference TRBV9 and TRBJ2-2, is DSGVTQTPKHLITATGQRVTLRCSPRSGDLSVYWYQQSLDQGLQFLIQYYNGEERAKGNILERFSAQQFPDLHSELNLSSLELGDSALYFCASSVDGWTGVSGELFFGEGSRLTVL.

V and J are TRBV5-8 and TRBJ2-3; no definite D call. This CDR3 is built from 12 residues. The V gene's germline CDR1 is SGHTS and CDR2 YDEGEE. Trimming removed 7 bases at V and 2 bases at J, with 8 bases between. For the CDR3, the DNA is TGTGCCAGCGGATTGTTCACAGATACGCAGTATTTT. Encoded protein: CASGLFTDTQYF.

The chain uses TRBV29-1 and TRBJ1-2, with 10 positions matching TRBD1. Trimming cost V 3 bases and J 3 bases; bases outside gene matches: 4. The CDR3 is 14 amino acids. The germline gives CDR1 SQVTM, CDR2 ANQGSEA. The CDR3 nucleotides are TGCAGCGTTGAGGGGACAGGGGACGACTATGGCTACACCTTC. It translates to CSVEGTGDDYGYTF.

The chain has TRBV6-5 and TRBJ2-7, with 7 bases that match TRBD1. With V trimmed by 0 bases and J by 6 bases, 8 bases remained unmatched. Per the germline V gene, CDR1 is MNHEY and CDR2 is SVGAGI. The CDR3 length is 15 residues. CDR3 nucleotides: TGTGCCAGCAGTTACTCGATTGGGGCAGGGGGCGAGCAGTACTTC. It codes for CASSYSIGAGGEQYF.

The chain joins TRBV29-1 to TRBJ2-7; 9 bases are a match to TRBD2. Germline lookup yields CDR1 SQVTM and CDR2 ANQGSEA. The CDR3 is 16 amino acids. J lost 2 bases, V lost 3 bases, and 11 bases had no gene match. The CDR3 bases are TGCAGCGTTGAGTTATTAGGGACTAGCAACCCCTACGAGCAGTACTTC. This codes for CSVELLGTSNPYEQYF.

The chain recombines TRBV5-8 with TRBJ2-2; possible D gene TRBD1, 6 bases. This CDR3 spans 15 amino acids. With 0 bases removed from V and 0 bases from J, the gap between germline ends came to 6 bases. CDR1 SGHTS and CDR2 YDEGEE come from the germline V gene. Written as DNA, the CDR3 is TGTGCCAGCAGCTTGGGGACAGCGAACACCGGGGAGCTGTTTTTT. It codes for CASSLGTANTGELFF.

The V call is TRBV7-9, the J call TRBJ2-1; a weak D match, TRBD2 (6 bases). The germline V and J ends were trimmed by 4 bases and 8 bases, with 12 bases remaining between them. The CDR3 loop spans 13 amino acids. From germline, CDR1 is SEHNR and CDR2 FQNEAQ (reference sequence). CDR3 nucleotides: TGTGCCAGCAGCTCCCTTCCGGGGGATGAGCAGTTCTTC. Amino acid sequence: CASSSLPGDEQFF.

V usage is TRBV5-1 and J usage is TRBJ2-1; D might be TRBD1 (6 bases). This CDR3 has 16 residues. The germline V gene encodes CDR1 SGHRS and CDR2 YFSETQ. V was trimmed by 0 bases and J by 4 bases, leaving 14 bases between them. CDR3 loop: CASSLGGGLYYNEQFF. The CDR3 DNA reads TGCGCCAGCAGCTTGGGTGGGGGCCTCTATTACAATGAGCAGTTCTTC.

This chain connects TRBV5-5 to TRBJ1-1; D not resolved. Trimming shortened V by 7 bases and J by 0 bases, and 10 bases separated the two germline ends. The CDR3 totals 13 residues. Germline V gives CDR1 SGHKS, CDR2 YYEKEE (reference sequence). In DNA form, the CDR3 reads TGTGCCAGCGGGCGTGGGGTGAACACTGAAGCTTTCTTT. It specifies CASGRGVNTEAFF.

This sequence joins TRBV4-1 and TRBJ1-1; 9 bases fit TRBD1. Germline assignment: CDR1 MGHRA and CDR2 YSYEKL. This CDR3 has 15 residues. After removal of 0 bases from V and 1 base from J, the junction contained 0 bases not matched to a gene. The CDR3 DNA is TGCGCCAGCAGCCAAGAGGGACAGGGGAACACTGAAGCTTTCTTT. It translates to CASSQEGQGNTEAFF.

J is TRBJ2-7 and V is TRBV18, with unresolved D. CDR1 is KGHSH, CDR2 LQKENI, per germline. The CDR3 has 12 residues. V lost 2 bases to trimming and J lost 4 bases, with 6 bases between them. CDR3 amino acids: CASSPVDYEQYF. The DNA of the CDR3 is TGTGCCAGCTCACCAGTCGATTACGAGCAGTACTTC.

The chain has TRBV27 and TRBJ2-7, with 7 bases aligning to TRBD2. V was pared by 2 bases and J by 0 bases, with 7 bases of the junction left unmatched. CDR1 and CDR2 (germline): MNHEY, SMNVEV (reference sequence). This CDR3 is 16 amino acids long. In DNA form, the CDR3 reads TGTGCCAGCAGTTTAGTAGCGGGCCTCAGCTCCTACGAGCAGTACTTC. Its translation: CASSLVAGLSSYEQYF.

This chain joins TRBV19 and TRBJ1-5; D remains unclear. Germline V CDR1 and CDR2: LNHDA, SQIVND (reference sequence). The CDR3 contains 13 residues. V lost 3 bases, J lost 11 bases, and 14 bases lay in between. The CDR3 loop is CASSMGASLAQHF. The CDR3 nucleotides read TGTGCCAGTAGTATGGGTGCGTCGTTGGCCCAGCATTTT. The variable domain in full, completed from reference TRBV19 and TRBJ1-5, reads DGGITQSPKYLFRKEGQNVTLSCEQNLNHDAMYWYRQDPGQGLRLIYYSQIVNDFQKGDIAEGYSVSREKKESFPLTVTSAQKNPTAFYLCASSMGASLAQHFGDGTRLSIL.

The chain has TRBV7-2 and TRBJ2-3, with D hard to call. Trimming cost V 4 bases and J 3 bases, with 14 bases left between them. The V gene's germline CDR1 is SGHTA and CDR2 FQGNSA. The CDR3 sequence is 15 residues long. CDR3 coding DNA: TGTGCCAGCAGCTCCCCTCGTCTCAGAACAGATACGCAGTATTTT. Protein: CASSSPRLRTDTQYF.

DNA of the CDR3: TGTGCCAGCAGCTTAGCGGGACTAGCGGGAGATACGCAGTATTTT. Protein product: CASSLAGLAGDTQYF. This chain uses TRBV7-8 with TRBJ2-3; 12 nucleotides align to TRBD2. V gave up 0 bases and J gave up 5 bases; unmatched junction bases: 0. This CDR3 spans 15 amino acids. Germline V gene sequence: CDR1 SGHVS, CDR2 FQNEAQ.

The chain joins TRBV11-2 to TRBJ2-1, with TRBD2 matching over 9 bases. Trimming cost V 1 base and J 2 bases; bases outside gene matches: 3. The CDR3 consists of 16 residues. Germline V gene sequence: CDR1 SGHAT, CDR2 FQNNGV. The chain's CDR3 is CASSLGQRGAYNEQFF. DNA of the CDR3: TGTGCCAGCAGCTTAGGCCAGCGGGGGGCCTACAATGAGCAGTTCTTC.

Turning to this clone: The germline gene is not matched at one end of the junction; a read error may be the cause. The chain is built from TRBV7-9 and TRBJ2-2; 7 bases line up with TRBD2. Germline V gene sequence: CDR1 SEHNR, CDR2 FQNEAQ (reference sequence). This CDR3 contains 13 residues. CDR3 nucleotide sequence: TGTGCCATCAGCGGGACCCCCACCGGGGAGCTGTTTTTT. It specifies CAISGTPTGELFF.

This sequence joins TRBV7-6 and TRBJ2-5; D unclear. V lost 5 bases to trimming and J lost 0 bases, with 13 bases between them. The length of the CDR3 is 15 residues. Germline V gene sequence: CDR1 SGHVS, CDR2 FNYEAQ. CDR3 in amino acids: CASSPAEAYQETQYF. Here the CDR3 DNA reads TGTGCCAGCAGCCCTGCGGAAGCGTACCAAGAGACCCAGTACTTC.

This chain links TRBV18 with TRBJ1-1; 9 bases are shared with TRBD1. Germline loops: CDR1 KGHSH, CDR2 LQKENI. The CDR3 loop spans 15 amino acids. Trimming at V came to 0 bases and at J to 6 bases, leaving 5 bases not matched to a gene. CDR3 region: CASSPPTGTGPEAFF. As DNA, the CDR3 is TGTGCCAGCTCACCACCAACCGGGACAGGGCCTGAAGCTTTCTTT.